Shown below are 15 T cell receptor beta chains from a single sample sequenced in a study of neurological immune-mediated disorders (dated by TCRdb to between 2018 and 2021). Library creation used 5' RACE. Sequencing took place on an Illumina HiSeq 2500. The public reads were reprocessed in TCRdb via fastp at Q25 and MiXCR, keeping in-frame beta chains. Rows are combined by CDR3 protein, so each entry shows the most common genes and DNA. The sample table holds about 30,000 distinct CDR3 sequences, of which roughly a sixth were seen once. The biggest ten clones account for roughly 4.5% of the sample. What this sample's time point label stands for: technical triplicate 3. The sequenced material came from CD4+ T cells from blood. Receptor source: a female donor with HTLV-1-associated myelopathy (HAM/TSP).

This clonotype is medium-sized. CDR3 residues: CSVSPGAGYGYTF. The CDR3 nucleotides read TGCAGCGTCTCCCCAGGGGCTGGGTATGGCTACACCTTC. The rearrangement links TRBV29-1 to TRBJ1-2, with D maybe TRBD1 (6 bases). This CDR3 is 13 amino acids long. CDR1 and CDR2 from the germline V gene are SQVTM and ANQGSEA. The ends were cut back, 6 bases at V and 5 bases at J, with 16 bases in the middle.

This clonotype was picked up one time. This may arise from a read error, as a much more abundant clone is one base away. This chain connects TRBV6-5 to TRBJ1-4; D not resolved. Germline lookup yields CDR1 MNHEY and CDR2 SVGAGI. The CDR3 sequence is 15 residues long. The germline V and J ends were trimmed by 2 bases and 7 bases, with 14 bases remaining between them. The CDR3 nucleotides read TGTGCCAGCAGTTACCTCCACTCCCTCTGTGAAAAACTGTTTTTT. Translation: CASSYLHSLCEKLFF.

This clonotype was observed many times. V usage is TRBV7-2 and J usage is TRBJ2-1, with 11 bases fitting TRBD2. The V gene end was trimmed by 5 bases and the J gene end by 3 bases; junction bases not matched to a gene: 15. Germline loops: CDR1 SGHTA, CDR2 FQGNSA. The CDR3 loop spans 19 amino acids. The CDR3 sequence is CASSPAGTSGLGSYNEQFF. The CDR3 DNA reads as TGTGCCAGCAGCCCGGCCGGGACTAGCGGCCTCGGTAGCTACAATGAGCAGTTCTTC.

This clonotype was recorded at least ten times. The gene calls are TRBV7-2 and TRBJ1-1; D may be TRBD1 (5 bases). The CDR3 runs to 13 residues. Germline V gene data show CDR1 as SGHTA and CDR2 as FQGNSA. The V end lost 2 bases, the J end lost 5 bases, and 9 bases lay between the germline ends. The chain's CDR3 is CASSLQWGTEAFF. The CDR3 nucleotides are TGTGCCAGCAGCTTACAATGGGGGACTGAAGCTTTCTTT.

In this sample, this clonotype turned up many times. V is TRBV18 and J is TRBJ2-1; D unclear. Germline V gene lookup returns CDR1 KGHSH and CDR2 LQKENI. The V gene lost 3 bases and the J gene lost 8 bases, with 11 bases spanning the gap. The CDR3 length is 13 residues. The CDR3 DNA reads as TGTGCCAGCTCACCCCCGAGCCTGGATGAGCAGTTCTTC. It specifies CASSPPSLDEQFF.

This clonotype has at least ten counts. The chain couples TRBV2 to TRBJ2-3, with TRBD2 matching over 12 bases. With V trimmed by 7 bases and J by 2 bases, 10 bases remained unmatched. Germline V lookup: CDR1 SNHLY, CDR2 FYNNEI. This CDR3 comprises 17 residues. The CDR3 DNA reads TGTGCCAGCACTGAGGGACTAGCGGGTACCCACACAGATACGCAGTATTTT. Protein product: CASTEGLAGTHTDTQYF.

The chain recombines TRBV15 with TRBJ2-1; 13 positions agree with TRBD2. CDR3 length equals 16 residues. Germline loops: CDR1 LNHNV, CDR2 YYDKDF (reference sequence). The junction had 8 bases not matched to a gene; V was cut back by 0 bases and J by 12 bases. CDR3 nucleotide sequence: TGTGCCACCAGCAGAGATCTACTAGCGGGAGGGTGGGCGCAGTTCTTC. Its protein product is CATSRDLLAGGWAQFF.

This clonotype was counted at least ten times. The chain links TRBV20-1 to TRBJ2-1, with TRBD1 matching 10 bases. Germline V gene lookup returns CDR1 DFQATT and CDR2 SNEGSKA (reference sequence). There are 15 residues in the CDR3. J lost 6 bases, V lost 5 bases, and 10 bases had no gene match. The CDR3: CSAELPGQGSNEQFF. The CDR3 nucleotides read TGCAGTGCTGAACTACCGGGACAGGGGTCCAATGAGCAGTTCTTC.

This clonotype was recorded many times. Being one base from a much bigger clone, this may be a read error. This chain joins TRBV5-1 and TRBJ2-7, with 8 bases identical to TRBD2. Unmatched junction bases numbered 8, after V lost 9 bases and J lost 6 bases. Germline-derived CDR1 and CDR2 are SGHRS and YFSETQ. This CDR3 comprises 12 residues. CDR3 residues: CANKGLAGEQYF. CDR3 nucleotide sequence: TGCGCCAACAAAGGACTAGCTGGCGAGCAGTACTTC.

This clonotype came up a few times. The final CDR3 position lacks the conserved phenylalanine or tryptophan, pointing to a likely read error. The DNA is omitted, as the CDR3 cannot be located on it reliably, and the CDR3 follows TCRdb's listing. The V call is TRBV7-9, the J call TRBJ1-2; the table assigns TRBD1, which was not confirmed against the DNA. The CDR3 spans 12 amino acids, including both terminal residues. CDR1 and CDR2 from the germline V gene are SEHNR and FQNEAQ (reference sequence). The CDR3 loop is CASSTATGLPFY.

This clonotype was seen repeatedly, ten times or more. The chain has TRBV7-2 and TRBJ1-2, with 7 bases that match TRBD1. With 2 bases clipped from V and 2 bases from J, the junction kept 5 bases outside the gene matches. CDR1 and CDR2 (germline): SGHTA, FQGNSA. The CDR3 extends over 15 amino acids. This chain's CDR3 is CASSLSGGGNYGYTF. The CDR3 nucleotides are TGTGCCAGCAGCTTAAGCGGAGGGGGCAACTATGGCTACACCTTC.

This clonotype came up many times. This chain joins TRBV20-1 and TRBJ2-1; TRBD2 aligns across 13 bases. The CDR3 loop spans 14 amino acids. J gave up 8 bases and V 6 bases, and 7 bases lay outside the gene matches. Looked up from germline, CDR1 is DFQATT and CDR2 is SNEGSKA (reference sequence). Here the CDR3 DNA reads TGCAGTGCCCAACTAGCGGGGGGGCCTGATGAGCAGTTCTTC. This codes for CSAQLAGGPDEQFF.

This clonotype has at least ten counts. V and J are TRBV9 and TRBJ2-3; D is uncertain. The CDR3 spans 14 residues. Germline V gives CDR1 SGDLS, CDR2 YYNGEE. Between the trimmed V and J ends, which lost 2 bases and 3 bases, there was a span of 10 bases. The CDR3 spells CASSVGKATDTQYF. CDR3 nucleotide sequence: TGTGCCAGCAGCGTGGGCAAGGCAACAGATACGCAGTATTTT.

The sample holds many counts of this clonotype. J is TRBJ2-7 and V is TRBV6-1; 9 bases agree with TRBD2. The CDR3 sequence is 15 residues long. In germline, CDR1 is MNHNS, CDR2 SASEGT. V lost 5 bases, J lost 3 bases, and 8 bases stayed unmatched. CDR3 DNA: TGTGCCAGCAGTCAGGAGGCTAGCGGGGTCTACGAGCAGTACTTC. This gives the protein CASSQEASGVYEQYF.

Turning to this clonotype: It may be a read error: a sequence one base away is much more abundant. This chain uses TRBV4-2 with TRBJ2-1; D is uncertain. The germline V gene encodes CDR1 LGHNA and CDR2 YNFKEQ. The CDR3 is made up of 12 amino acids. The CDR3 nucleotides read TGTGCCAGCAGCCAAGATGGGCGAGAGCAGTTATTC. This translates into CASSQDGREQLF.